Listed below are T cell receptor beta chains from one sample, sequenced in a study of T cells after yellow fever vaccination. TCRdb passed the 5' RACE reads through MiXCR, listing each CDR3 protein once. The sample holds around 160,000 distinct CDR3 sequences, more than 5.5% seen once. The input for sequencing was CD4+ T cells sorted from PBMCs, taken 5 to 6 days after the first yellow fever vaccination. These receptors were taken from a man younger than 35 who received the YFV17D yellow fever vaccine. The conserved cysteine and the conserved F or W are not part of the CDR3 here. Clone size appears in some rows only: once, few, many, or a class for an expanded clone.

j_gene: TRBJ1-6
abundance: NA
v_gene: TRBV11-3
CDR3aa: ASSLKSGINPLH

j_gene: TRBJ2-1
abundance: many
v_gene: TRBV20-1
CDR3aa: SARGLTSGRLDEQF

j_gene: TRBJ2-3
abundance: few
v_gene: TRBV7-8
CDR3aa: ASSYGGGGATDTQY

j_gene: TRBJ1-2
abundance: many
v_gene: TRBV7-9
CDR3aa: ASSPRGSNYGYT

j_gene: TRBJ2-1
abundance: many
v_gene: TRBV6-6
CDR3aa: ASRGAEQF

j_gene: TRBJ1-5
abundance: NA
v_gene: TRBV5-6
CDR3aa: ASSSGTGWQPQH

j_gene: TRBJ2-3
abundance: many
v_gene: TRBV7-6
CDR3aa: ASSLASAGTDTQY

j_gene: TRBJ2-7
abundance: NA
v_gene: TRBV7-9
CDR3aa: ASSLGPNWTQYEQY

j_gene: TRBJ2-3
abundance: NA
v_gene: TRBV18
CDR3aa: ASSPVPSTSTDTQY

j_gene: TRBJ1-2
abundance: NA
v_gene: TRBV5-1
CDR3aa: ASSLGLSHYGYT

j_gene: TRBJ2-3
abundance: few
v_gene: TRBV18
CDR3aa: ASSPRRGVTDTQY

j_gene: TRBJ2-5
abundance: NA
v_gene: TRBV3-1
CDR3aa: ASSQDGRRGKYQETQY

j_gene: TRBJ1-5
abundance: many
v_gene: TRBV19
CDR3aa: ASTDRRNQPQH

j_gene: TRBJ2-5
abundance: few
v_gene: TRBV11-3
CDR3aa: ASSSVGGGGETQY

j_gene: TRBJ2-5
abundance: many
v_gene: TRBV24-1
CDR3aa: ATSDRDRGAGETQY

j_gene: TRBJ2-2
abundance: many
v_gene: TRBV20-1
CDR3aa: SASVSPDGELF

j_gene: TRBJ2-1
abundance: many
v_gene: TRBV12-5
CDR3aa: ASGLITRAGGLRGSSYNEQF

j_gene: TRBJ1-4
abundance: many
v_gene: TRBV5-1
CDR3aa: ASSSEEKLF

j_gene: TRBJ1-5
abundance: few
v_gene: TRBV6-2/TRBV6-3
CDR3aa: ASRHWVDRGNQPQH

j_gene: TRBJ2-7
abundance: few
v_gene: TRBV27
CDR3aa: ASSLTAGGSYEQY

j_gene: TRBJ2-5
abundance: many
v_gene: TRBV10-3
CDR3aa: AISDRGETQY

j_gene: TRBJ2-1
abundance: few
v_gene: TRBV7-9
CDR3aa: ASSLVVGGREQF

j_gene: TRBJ1-5
abundance: many
v_gene: TRBV24-1
CDR3aa: ATSALGGGNQPQH

j_gene: TRBJ2-3
abundance: few
v_gene: TRBV20-1
CDR3aa: SAFGARTDTQY

j_gene: TRBJ1-5
abundance: few
v_gene: TRBV30
CDR3aa: AWTAGRNQPQH

j_gene: TRBJ2-5
abundance: few
v_gene: TRBV7-2
CDR3aa: ASSLRTGGPETQY

j_gene: TRBJ2-2
abundance: NA
v_gene: TRBV4-3
CDR3aa: ASSQPQGSGELF

j_gene: TRBJ1-1
abundance: many
v_gene: TRBV12-3/TRBV12-4
CDR3aa: ASSLQGLNTEAF

j_gene: TRBJ2-1
abundance: many
v_gene: TRBV6-4
CDR3aa: ASILFIETGSFYNEQF

j_gene: TRBJ2-5
abundance: many
v_gene: TRBV7-3
CDR3aa: ASSLSRQETQY

j_gene: TRBJ2-6
abundance: NA
v_gene: TRBV27
CDR3aa: ASSLARSSGANVLT

j_gene: TRBJ2-1
abundance: many
v_gene: TRBV5-1
CDR3aa: ASSPAGTPYNEQF

j_gene: TRBJ2-5
abundance: many
v_gene: TRBV3-1
CDR3aa: ASSLRLAETQY

j_gene: TRBJ1-6
abundance: few
v_gene: TRBV5-1
CDR3aa: ASSSWVNSPLH

j_gene: TRBJ1-4
abundance: many
v_gene: TRBV5-1
CDR3aa: ASSLAASNEKLF

j_gene: TRBJ2-7
abundance: many
v_gene: TRBV25-1
CDR3aa: ASSTPGGYEQY

j_gene: TRBJ2-7
abundance: few
v_gene: TRBV7-6
CDR3aa: ASSPQDREYEQY

j_gene: TRBJ1-1
abundance: many
v_gene: TRBV5-6
CDR3aa: ASNEGGAGTEAF

j_gene: TRBJ2-1
abundance: many
v_gene: TRBV5-1
CDR3aa: ASSSPGSRGRYNEQF

j_gene: TRBJ2-2
abundance: many
v_gene: TRBV7-6
CDR3aa: ASSLAGQSTGELF

j_gene: TRBJ1-5
abundance: NA
v_gene: TRBV20-1
CDR3aa: SAGRDAQPQH

j_gene: TRBJ2-1
abundance: many
v_gene: TRBV7-2
CDR3aa: ASSLALNPALYNEQF

j_gene: TRBJ1-3
abundance: many
v_gene: TRBV12-3/TRBV12-4
CDR3aa: ASSLSQGGLSGNTIY

j_gene: TRBJ1-6
abundance: few
v_gene: TRBV19
CDR3aa: ASSTWTGGSTPLH

j_gene: TRBJ2-5
abundance: NA
v_gene: TRBV9
CDR3aa: ASSASGASETQY

j_gene: TRBJ1-5
abundance: few
v_gene: TRBV6-1
CDR3aa: ASTKEGGQGNQPQH

j_gene: TRBJ2-2
abundance: many
v_gene: TRBV12-3/TRBV12-4
CDR3aa: ASSFVIRTGELF

j_gene: TRBJ2-5
abundance: few
v_gene: TRBV5-1
CDR3aa: ASSFLGRETQY